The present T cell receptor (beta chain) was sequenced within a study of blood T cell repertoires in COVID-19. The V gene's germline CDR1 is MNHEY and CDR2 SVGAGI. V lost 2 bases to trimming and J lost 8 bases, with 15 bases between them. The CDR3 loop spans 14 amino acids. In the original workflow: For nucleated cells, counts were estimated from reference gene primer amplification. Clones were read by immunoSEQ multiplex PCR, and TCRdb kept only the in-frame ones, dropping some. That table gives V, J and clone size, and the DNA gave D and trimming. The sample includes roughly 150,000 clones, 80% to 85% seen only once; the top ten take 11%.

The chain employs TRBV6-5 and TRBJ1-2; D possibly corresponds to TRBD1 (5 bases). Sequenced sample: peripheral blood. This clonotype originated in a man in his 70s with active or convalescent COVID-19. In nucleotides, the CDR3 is TGTGCCAGCAGTTACCGCGGCAGGGTATTAGGCTACACCTTC. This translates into CASSYRGRVLGYTF.